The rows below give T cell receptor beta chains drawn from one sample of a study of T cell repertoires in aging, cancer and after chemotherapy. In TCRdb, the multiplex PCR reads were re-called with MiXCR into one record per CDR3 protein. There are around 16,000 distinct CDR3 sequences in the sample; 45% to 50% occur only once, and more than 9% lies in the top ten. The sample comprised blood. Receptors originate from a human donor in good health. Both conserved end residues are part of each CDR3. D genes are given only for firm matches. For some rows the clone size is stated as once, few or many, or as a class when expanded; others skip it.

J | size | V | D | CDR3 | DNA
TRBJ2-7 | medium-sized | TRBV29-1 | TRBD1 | CSVRDSSYEQYF | TGCAGCGTCCGGGACAGTTCCTACGAGCAGTACTTC
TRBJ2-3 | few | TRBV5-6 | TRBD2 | CASSLGLAGSTDTQYF | TGTGCCAGCAGCTTAGGACTAGCGGGTAGCACAGATACGCAGTATTTT
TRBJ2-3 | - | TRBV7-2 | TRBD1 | CASSYGGQGGDTQYF | TGTGCCAGCAGTTACGGGGGACAGGGGGGAGATACGCAGTATTTT
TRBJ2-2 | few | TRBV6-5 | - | CASSYMPGWKNTGELFF | TGTGCCAGCAGTTATATGCCGGGTTGGAAGAACACCGGGGAGCTGTTTTTT
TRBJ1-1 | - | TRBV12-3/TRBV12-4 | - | CASSDQGAYSEAFF | TGTGCCAGCAGTGATCAAGGGGCTTACTCAGAAGCTTTCTTT
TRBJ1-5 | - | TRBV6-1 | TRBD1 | CASSGTVNQPQHF | TGTGCCAGCAGCGGGACAGTGAATCAGCCCCAGCATTTT
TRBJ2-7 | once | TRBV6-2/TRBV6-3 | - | CASSPLFTLGEQYF | TGTGCCAGCAGCCCCCTGTTCACACTTGGCGAGCAGTACTTC
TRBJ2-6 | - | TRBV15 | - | CATSRVRGSGANVLTF | TGTGCCACCAGCAGAGTGAGGGGGTCGGGGGCCAACGTCCTGACTTTC
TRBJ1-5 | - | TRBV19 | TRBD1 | CASSTDRERQPQHF | TGTGCCAGTAGTACGGACAGGGAGAGACAGCCCCAGCATTTT
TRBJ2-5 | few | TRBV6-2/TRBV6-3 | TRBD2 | CASSYSPRLAGVGETQYF | TGTGCCAGCAGTTACTCGCCCAGACTAGCGGGAGTGGGAGAGACCCAGTACTTC
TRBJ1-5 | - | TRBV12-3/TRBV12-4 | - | CASAGSVWPQHF | TGTGCCAGCGCGGGGTCCGTTTGGCCCCAGCATTTT
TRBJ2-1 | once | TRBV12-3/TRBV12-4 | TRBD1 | CASSPSDRGQFF | TGTGCCAGCAGTCCCTCAGACAGGGGTCAGTTCTTC
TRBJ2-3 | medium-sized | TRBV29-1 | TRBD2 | CSVELWPGGTDTQYF | TGCAGCGTTGAATTGTGGCCGGGAGGGACAGATACGCAGTATTTT
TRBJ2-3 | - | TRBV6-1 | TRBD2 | CASSYGLAGGSPDTQYF | TGTGCCAGCAGTTACGGACTAGCGGGAGGATCCCCAGATACGCAGTATTTT
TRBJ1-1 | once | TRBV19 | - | CASSTGLMNTEAFF | TGTGCCAGTAGTACCGGACTCATGAACACTGAAGCTTTCTTT
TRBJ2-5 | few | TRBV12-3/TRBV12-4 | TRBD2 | CAVRAGVLETQYF | TGTGCTGTAAGGGCGGGAGTACTTGAGACCCAGTACTTC
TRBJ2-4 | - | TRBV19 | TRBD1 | CASRTPGQGNIQYF | TGTGCCAGTAGAACGCCGGGACAGGGGAACATTCAGTACTTC
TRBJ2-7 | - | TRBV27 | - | CASSPRLTPYEQYF | TGTGCCAGCAGTCCTAGACTAACCCCGTACGAGCAGTACTTC
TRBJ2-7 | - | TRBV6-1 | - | CASGVSTGSSYEQYF | TGTGCCAGCGGGGTCTCCACAGGGAGCTCCTACGAGCAGTACTTC
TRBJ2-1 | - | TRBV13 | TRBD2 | CVSSTGLAGVSGNEQFF | TGTGTCAGCAGCACGGGACTAGCGGGAGTATCGGGGAATGAGCAGTTCTTC
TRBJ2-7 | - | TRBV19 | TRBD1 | CASRGTVNEQYF | TGTGCCAGTAGGGGGACAGTCAACGAGCAGTACTTC
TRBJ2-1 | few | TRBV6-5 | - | CASRRLENSEQFF | TGTGCCAGCAGGAGACTAGAGAACTCCGAGCAGTTCTTC
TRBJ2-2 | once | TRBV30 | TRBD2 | CAWSVGLATGGELFF | TGTGCCTGGAGTGTCGGACTAGCGACAGGCGGGGAGCTGTTTTTT
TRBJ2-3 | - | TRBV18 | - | CASSRRPSGASTDTQYF | TGTGCCAGCTCCCGCCGCCCCAGCGGAGCTAGCACAGATACGCAGTATTTT
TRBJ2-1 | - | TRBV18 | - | CASSKGLSSYNEQFF | TGTGCCAGCTCAAAGGGCCTCAGCTCCTACAATGAGCAGTTCTTC
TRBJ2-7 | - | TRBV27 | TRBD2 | CASSSLGLAEYEQYF | TGTGCCAGCAGTTCCCTGGGACTAGCGGAGTACGAGCAGTACTTC
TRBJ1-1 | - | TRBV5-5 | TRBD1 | CASSQDRGLSTEAFF | TGTGCCAGCAGCCAAGACAGGGGGCTGAGCACTGAAGCTTTCTTT
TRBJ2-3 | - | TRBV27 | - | CASSRGGPRTDTQYF | TGTGCCAGCAGTCGCGGGGGCCCCCGCACAGATACGCAGTATTTT
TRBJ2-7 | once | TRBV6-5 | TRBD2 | CASSTSGRLSYEQYF | TGTGCCAGCAGCACTAGCGGGAGGCTCTCCTACGAGCAGTACTTC
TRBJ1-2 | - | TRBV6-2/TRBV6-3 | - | CASSYSAGRGYTF | TGTGCCAGCAGTTACTCGGCTGGGCGAGGCTACACCTTC
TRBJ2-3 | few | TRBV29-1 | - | CSAELGSADTQYF | TGCAGCGCCGAGCTGGGAAGTGCAGATACGCAGTATTTT
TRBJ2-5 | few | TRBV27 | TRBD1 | CASSFWTGKGEETQYF | TGTGCCAGCAGTTTCTGGACAGGGAAGGGAGAAGAGACCCAGTACTTC
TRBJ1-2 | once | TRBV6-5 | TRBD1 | CASRAGGLGYGYTF | TGTGCCAGCAGGGCAGGGGGGTTAGGTTATGGCTACACCTTC
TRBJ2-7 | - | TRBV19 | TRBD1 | CASSEGQGAYEQYF | TGTGCCAGCAGCGAGGGACAGGGGGCCTACGAGCAGTACTTC
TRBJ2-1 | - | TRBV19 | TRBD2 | CASAGLAGEGGAYNEQFF | TGTGCCAGCGCGGGACTAGCGGGAGAGGGAGGGGCCTACAATGAGCAGTTCTTC
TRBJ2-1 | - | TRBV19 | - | CASSIRYFRDSIVNEQFF | TGTGCCAGTAGTATCAGGTATTTTCGGGATTCGATCGTCAATGAGCAGTTCTTC
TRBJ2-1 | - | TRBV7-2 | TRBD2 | CASSKTSGSEVKQFF | TGTGCCAGCAGCAAAACTAGCGGGAGTGAAGTGAAGCAGTTCTTC
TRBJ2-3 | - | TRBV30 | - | CAWSPGASTDTQYF | TGTGCCTGGAGTCCAGGGGCCAGCACAGATACGCAGTATTTT
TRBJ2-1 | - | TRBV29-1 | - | CSVDLRRSNNEQFF | TGCAGCGTTGACTTGCGGCGGAGTAACAATGAGCAGTTCTTC
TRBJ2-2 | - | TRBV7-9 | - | CASSRTGTSNTGELFF | TGTGCCAGCAGTCGAACCGGGACATCGAACACCGGGGAGCTGTTTTTT
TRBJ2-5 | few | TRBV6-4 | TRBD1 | CASRGTEQETQYF | TGTGCCAGCAGAGGGACAGAACAAGAGACCCAGTACTTC
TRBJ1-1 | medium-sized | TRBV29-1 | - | CSVARDTNTEAFF | TGCAGCGTTGCCCGGGACACCAACACTGAAGCTTTCTTT
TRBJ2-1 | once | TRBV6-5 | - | CASMAFSSYNEQFF | TGTGCCAGCATGGCCTTTAGCTCCTACAATGAGCAGTTCTTC
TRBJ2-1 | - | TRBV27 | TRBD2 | CASSPGSGSRDEQFF | TGTGCCAGCAGCCCCGGTAGCGGGAGTAGGGATGAGCAGTTCTTC
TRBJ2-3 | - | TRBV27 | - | CASRKTGTDTQYF | TGTGCCAGCAGGAAGACAGGAACAGATACGCAGTATTTT
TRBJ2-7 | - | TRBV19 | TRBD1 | CASSITGGKDLSYEQYF | TGTGCCAGTAGTATAACAGGGGGCAAGGACCTCTCCTACGAGCAGTACTTC
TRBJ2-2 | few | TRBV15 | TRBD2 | CATSRDLAGGPTGELFF | TGTGCCACCAGCAGAGACTTAGCGGGAGGGCCCACCGGGGAGCTGTTTTTT
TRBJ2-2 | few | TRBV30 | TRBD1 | CAWSGRTGRNTGELFF | TGTGCCTGGAGTGGGAGGACAGGGCGAAACACCGGGGAGCTGTTTTTT
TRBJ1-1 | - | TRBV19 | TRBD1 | CASRTGGLNTEAFF | TGTGCCAGTAGGACAGGGGGCCTGAACACTGAAGCTTTCTTT
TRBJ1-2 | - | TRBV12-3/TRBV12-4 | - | CASRGFGANYGYTF | TGTGCCAGCAGAGGGTTCGGCGCTAACTATGGCTACACCTTC
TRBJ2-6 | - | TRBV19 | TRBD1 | CGTGATFSGANVLTF | TGTGGGACAGGGGCGACCTTCTCTGGGGCCAACGTCCTGACTTTC
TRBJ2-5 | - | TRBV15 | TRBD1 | CATSPTGGAETQYF | TGTGCCACCAGTCCGACAGGGGGAGCAGAGACCCAGTACTTC
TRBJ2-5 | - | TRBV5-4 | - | CASKNVAGSREETQYF | TGTGCCAGCAAAAACGTTGCGGGGAGCCGAGAAGAGACCCAGTACTTC
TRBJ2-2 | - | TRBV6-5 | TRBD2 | CASRGLAGVGAGELFF | TGTGCCAGCAGGGGACTAGCGGGAGTCGGGGCCGGGGAGCTGTTTTTT
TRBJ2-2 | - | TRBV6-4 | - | CASRPEGDSGELFF | TGTGCCAGCCGCCCCGAGGGGGACTCCGGGGAGCTGTTTTTT
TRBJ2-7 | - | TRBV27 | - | CASSLWSGDYEQYF | TGTGCCAGCAGTTTATGGTCCGGAGACTACGAGCAGTACTTC
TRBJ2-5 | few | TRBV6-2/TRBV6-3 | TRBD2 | CASIPGRVGTQYF | TGTGCCAGCATTCCCGGGAGGGTTGGGACCCAGTACTTC
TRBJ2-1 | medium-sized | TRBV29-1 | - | CSTRQLRSYNEQFF | TGCAGCACCCGACAGTTAAGGTCCTACAATGAGCAGTTCTTC
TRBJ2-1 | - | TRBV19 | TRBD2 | CSSSIAASGQAEQFF | TGTTCCAGTAGTATAGCGGCTAGCGGGCAGGCTGAGCAGTTCTTC
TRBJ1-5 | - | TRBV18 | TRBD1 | CASSWDRNQPQHF | TGTGCCAGCTCCTGGGACAGAAATCAGCCCCAGCATTTT